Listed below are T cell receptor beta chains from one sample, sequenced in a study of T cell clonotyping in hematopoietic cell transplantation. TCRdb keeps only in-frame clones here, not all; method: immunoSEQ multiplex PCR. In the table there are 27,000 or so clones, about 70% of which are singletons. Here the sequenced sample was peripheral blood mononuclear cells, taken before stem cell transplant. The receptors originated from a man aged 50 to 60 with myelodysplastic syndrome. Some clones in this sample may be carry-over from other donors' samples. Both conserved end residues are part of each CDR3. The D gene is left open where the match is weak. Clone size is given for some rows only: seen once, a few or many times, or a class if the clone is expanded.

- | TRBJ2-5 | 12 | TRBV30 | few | TGTGCCTGGGGGGGCAGGGCAGAGACCCAGTACTTC | CAWGGRAETQYF
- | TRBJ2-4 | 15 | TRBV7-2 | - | TGTGCCAGCAGCTTAAGCCTTCTAGCCAAAAACATTCAGTACTTC | CASSLSLLAKNIQYF
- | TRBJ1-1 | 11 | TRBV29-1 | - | TGCAGCGTTGCGAGGGGCCCGGAGGCTTTCTTT | CSVARGPEAFF
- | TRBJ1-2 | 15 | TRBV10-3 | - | TGTGCCATCAGTGAGTCGATAGGCGGACCCTATGGCTACACCTTC | CAISESIGGPYGYTF
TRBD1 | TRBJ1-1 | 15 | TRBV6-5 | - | TGTGCCAGCAGTTACTCGGGACAGTATGTCACTGAAGCTTTCTTT | CASSYSGQYVTEAFF
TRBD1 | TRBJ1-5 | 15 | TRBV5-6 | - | TGTGCCTGCAATTCTCAGGGGGCCGGCAATCAGCCCCAGCATTTT | CACNSQGAGNQPQHF
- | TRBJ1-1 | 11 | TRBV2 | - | TGTGCCAGCAGTGAGTCAGCTGAAGCTTTCTTT | CASSESAEAFF
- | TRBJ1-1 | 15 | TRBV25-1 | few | TGTGCCAGCACCCCCGGGCACAGGAGGAACACTGAAGCTTTCTTT | CASTPGHRRNTEAFF
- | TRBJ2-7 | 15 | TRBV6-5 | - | TGTGCCAGCAGTTACTCGAGGACAGCAACCTACGAGCAGTACTTC | CASSYSRTATYEQYF
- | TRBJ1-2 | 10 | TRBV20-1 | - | TGCAGTGCGGACTCCTGGGGCTACACCTTC | CSADSWGYTF
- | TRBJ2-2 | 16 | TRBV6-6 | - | TGTGCCAGCAGTTACTCGTTGGAGGATCCCACCGGGGAGCTGTTTTTT | CASSYSLEDPTGELFF
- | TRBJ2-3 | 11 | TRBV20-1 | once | TGCAGTGCTAGGACGCAAGATACGCAGTATTTT | CSARTQDTQYF
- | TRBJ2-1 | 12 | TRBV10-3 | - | TGTGCCATCAGTGGGCCTGACAATGAGCAGTTCTTC | CAISGPDNEQFF
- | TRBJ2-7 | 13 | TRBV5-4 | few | TGTGCCAGCAGCTTACCAGAGGGGCTCGAGCAGTACTTC | CASSLPEGLEQYF
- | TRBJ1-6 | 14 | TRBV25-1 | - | TGTGCCAGCAGCCAGGGGACCTATAATTCACCCCTCCACTTT | CASSQGTYNSPLHF
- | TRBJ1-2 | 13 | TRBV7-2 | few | TGTGCCAGCAGCTTCGACAGTAACTATGGCTACACCTTC | CASSFDSNYGYTF
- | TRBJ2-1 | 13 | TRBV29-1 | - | TGCAGCGTTGGGGTGGGGGCCGGGGTGGGACAGTTCTTC | CSVGVGAGVGQFF
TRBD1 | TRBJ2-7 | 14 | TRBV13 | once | TGTGCCAGCAGCTTAGAAGGGGGCGGCGACGAGCAGTACTTC | CASSLEGGGDEQYF
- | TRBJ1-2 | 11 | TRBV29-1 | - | TGCAGCGTGAGATTCGCTTTTGGCTACACCTTC | CSVRFAFGYTF
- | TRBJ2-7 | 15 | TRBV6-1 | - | TGTGCCAGCAGCGACAGCGCCGGACACTACTACGAGCAGTACTTC | CASSDSAGHYYEQYF
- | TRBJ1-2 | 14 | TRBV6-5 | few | TGTGCCAGCAGTTACTTAGCACAGAACTATGGCTACACCTTC | CASSYLAQNYGYTF
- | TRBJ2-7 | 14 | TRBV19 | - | TGTGCCAGTAGTATATACGGGAGTACCCGCGAGCAGTACTTC | CASSIYGSTREQYF
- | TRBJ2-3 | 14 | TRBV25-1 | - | TGTGCCAGCAGTGAAGGGGGGGGCTGGGATACGCAGTATTTT | CASSEGGGWDTQYF
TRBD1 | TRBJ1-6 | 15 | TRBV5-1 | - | TGCGCCAGCAGCCTGACAGGGTCGTATAATTCACCCCTCCACTTT | CASSLTGSYNSPLHF
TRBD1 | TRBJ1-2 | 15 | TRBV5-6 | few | TGTGCCAGCATCTGGACAGGGGGCAATGTTGGCGGCTACACCTTC | CASIWTGGNVGGYTF
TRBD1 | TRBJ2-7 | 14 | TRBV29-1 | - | TGCAGCGTTGAGAAAATGGGACAGGGCTACGAGCAGTACTTC | CSVEKMGQGYEQYF
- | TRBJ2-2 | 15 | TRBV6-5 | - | TGTGCCAGCACCCCCGGGGGGCCCGACACCGGGGAGCTGTTTTTT | CASTPGGPDTGELFF
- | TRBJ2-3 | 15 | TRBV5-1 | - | TGCGCCAGCAGCTTCGTGGACAGCCTCACAGATACGCAGTATTTT | CASSFVDSLTDTQYF
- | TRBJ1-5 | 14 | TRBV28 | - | TGTGCCAGCAACTCCGGGACACAAAATCAGCCCCAGCATTTT | CASNSGTQNQPQHF
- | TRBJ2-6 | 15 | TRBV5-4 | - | TGTGCCAGCAGCCACGGACATTCTGGGGCCAACGTCCTGACTTTC | CASSHGHSGANVLTF
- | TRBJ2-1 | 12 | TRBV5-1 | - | TGCGCCAGCAGGGCTCGGGGCAATGAGCAGTTCTTC | CASRARGNEQFF
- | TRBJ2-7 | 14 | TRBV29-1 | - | TGCAGCAAAAAGGTCCGGGACGGTGCCTACGAGCAGTACTTC | CSKKVRDGAYEQYF
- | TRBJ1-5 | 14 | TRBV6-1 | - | TGTGCCAGCAGTGCCCGTGCGAGGGATCAGCCCCAGCATTTT | CASSARARDQPQHF
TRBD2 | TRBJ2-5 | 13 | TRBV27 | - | TGTGCCAGCAGTCCGACGGTGGCGGGAGAGCAGTACTTC | CASSPTVAGEQYF
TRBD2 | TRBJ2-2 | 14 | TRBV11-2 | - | TGTGCCAGCGCAAGGAGCGGGGGCACCGGGGAGCTGTTTTTT | CASARSGGTGELFF
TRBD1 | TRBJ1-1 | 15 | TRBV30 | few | TGTGCCTGGAGTGTAGGTAGGACAGGGAACACTGAAGCTTTCTTT | CAWSVGRTGNTEAFF
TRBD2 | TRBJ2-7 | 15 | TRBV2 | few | TGTGCCAGCAGTGGGACTAGCGGGAGAACGAGAGAGCAGTACTTC | CASSGTSGRTREQYF
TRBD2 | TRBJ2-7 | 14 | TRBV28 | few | TGTGCCAGCAGTCCCCGGGGAGGGGTGGGCGAGCAGTACTTC | CASSPRGGVGEQYF
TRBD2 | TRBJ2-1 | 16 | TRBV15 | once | TGTGCCACCAGCAGAGAGGCGGGGACTACTTACAATGAGCAGTTCTTC | CATSREAGTTYNEQFF
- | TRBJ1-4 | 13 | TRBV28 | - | TGTGCCAGCAGTCCCGGGACCAATGAAAAACTGTTTTTT | CASSPGTNEKLFF
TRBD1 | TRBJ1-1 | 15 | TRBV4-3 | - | TGCGCCAGCAGCCAGGACAGGGGCATGAACACTGAAGCTTTCTTT | CASSQDRGMNTEAFF
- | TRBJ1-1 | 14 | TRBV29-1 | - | TGCAGCGGCATTGTAGCGGGGCACTACACTGAAGCTTTCTTT | CSGIVAGHYTEAFF
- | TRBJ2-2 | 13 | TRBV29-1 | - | TGCAGCGTTGGTCGGGGGAACACCGGGGAGCTGTTTTTT | CSVGRGNTGELFF
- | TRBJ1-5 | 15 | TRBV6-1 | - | TGTGCCAGCAGAGGGGTTGGAAGGGAGTATCAGCCCCAGCATTTT | CASRGVGREYQPQHF
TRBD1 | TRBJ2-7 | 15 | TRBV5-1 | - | TGCGCCAGCAGCTTTACCCGAACAGGGGCGGTCGAGCAGTACTTC | CASSFTRTGAVEQYF
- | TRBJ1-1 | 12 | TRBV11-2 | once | TGTGCCAGCAGGGGGGCCTCCAGGAGAACTTTCTTT | CASRGASRRTFF
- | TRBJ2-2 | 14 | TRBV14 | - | TGTGCCAGCAGCCAATGGGACTACACCGGGGAGCTGTTTTTT | CASSQWDYTGELFF
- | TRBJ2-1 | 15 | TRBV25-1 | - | TGTGCCAGCAGTGAGGGTACGGGCTCCTACAATGAGCAGTTCTTC | CASSEGTGSYNEQFF
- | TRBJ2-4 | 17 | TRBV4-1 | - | TGCGCCAGCAGCCAGCCCTTTTTGGGAGATGCCAAAAACATTCAGTACTTC | CASSQPFLGDAKNIQYF
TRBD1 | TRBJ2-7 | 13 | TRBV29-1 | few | TGCAGCGTTGTAAGGACAGGGACCTACGAGCAGTACTTC | CSVVRTGTYEQYF
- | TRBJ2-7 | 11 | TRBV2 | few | TGTGCCAGCAGTACAGGCTACGAGCAGTACTTC | CASSTGYEQYF
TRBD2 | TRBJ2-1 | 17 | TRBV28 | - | TGTGCCAGCAGTATCCCCTCTAGCGGGTGGTCCTACAATGAGCAGTTCTTC | CASSIPSSGWSYNEQFF
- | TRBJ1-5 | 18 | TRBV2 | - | TGTGCCAGCAGTGAACGGGGGGCTCGGAGAGATAGCAATCAGCCCCAGCATTTT | CASSERGARRDSNQPQHF
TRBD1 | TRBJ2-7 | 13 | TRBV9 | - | TGTGCCAGCAGCGTAGGGGGGACAGAGGAGCAGTACTTC | CASSVGGTEEQYF